These 30 T cell receptor beta chains originate from one sample sequenced in a study of cytomegalovirus exposure and HLA in healthy donors. The PCR ran on 60 Vbeta and 13 Jbeta primers. The assay was immunoSEQ multiplex PCR, and TCRdb's table has in-frame clones only and misses some. Of about 220,000 clones listed, 82% are singletons. Specimen: PBMCs. These receptors all come from a woman aged 35 to 49 in good health and CMV-seropositive.

The CDR3 coding sequence is TGTGCCTGGAAAGCGGGAGGGCCATCGTACGAGCAGTACTTC. This sequence encodes CAWKAGGPSYEQYF. The rearrangement joins TRBV30 to TRBJ2-7, with TRBD2 identical over 10 bases. Germline V gene data show CDR1 as GTSNPN and CDR2 as SVGIG (reference sequence). The CDR3 has 14 residues. After removal of 4 bases from V and 4 bases from J, the junction contained 7 bases not matched to a gene.

The chain joins TRBV2 to TRBJ2-1; TRBD2 matches at 10 bases. There are 17 residues in the CDR3. V lost 4 bases and J lost 2; bases outside the gene matches: 8. CDR1 and CDR2 from the germline V gene are SNHLY and FYNNEI. CDR3 nucleotide sequence: TGTGCCAGCAGTGGGGAACTAGCGGGGAGTCCCTACAATGAGCAGTTCTTC. This sequence encodes CASSGELAGSPYNEQFF. Full variable domain (rest looked up from reference TRBV2 and TRBJ2-1): EPEVTQTPSHQVTQMGQEVILRCVPISNHLYFYWYRQILGQKVEFLVSFYNNEISEKSEIFDDQFSVERPDGSNFTLKIRSTKLEDSAMYFCASSGELAGSPYNEQFFGPGTRLTVL.

The genes are TRBV5-1 and TRBJ2-3; the D gene is possibly TRBD1 (6 bases). The ends were cut back, 4 bases at V and 1 base at J, with 13 bases in the middle. Germline V gives CDR1 SGHRS, CDR2 YFSETQ. The CDR3 length is 15 residues. CDR3: CASSHTQGGTDTQYF. The CDR3 DNA reads TGCGCCAGCAGCCATACACAGGGAGGCACAGATACGCAGTATTTT.

The rearrangement uses TRBV19 and TRBJ2-6, with 7 bases aligning to TRBD1. The length of the CDR3 is 14 residues. Trimming took 8 bases from V and 6 from J; bases not matched to a gene: 7. The germline CDR1 and CDR2 sequences are LNHDA and SQIVND (reference sequence). For the CDR3, the DNA is TGTGCCAGTTCGGACAGGCCTGAGGCCAACGTCCTGACTTTC. It encodes CASSDRPEANVLTF.

The rearrangement uses TRBV19 and TRBJ2-3, with no clear D. Trimming took 4 bases from V and 2 from J, leaving 16 bases between them. Germline V gene sequence: CDR1 LNHDA, CDR2 SQIVND (reference sequence). The CDR3 contains 16 residues. CDR3: CASSSKPPRHTDTQYF. The CDR3 DNA reads as TGTGCCAGTAGTAGTAAGCCCCCGAGGCACACAGATACGCAGTATTTT.

The chain couples TRBV27 to TRBJ2-7, with TRBD1 identical over 7 bases. Trimming took 5 bases from V and 0 from J; bases not matched to a gene: 7. The CDR3 is made up of 15 amino acids. Germline V lookup: CDR1 MNHEY, CDR2 SMNVEV (reference sequence). CDR3 amino acids: CASSSDRVSSYEQYF. For the CDR3, the DNA is TGTGCCAGCAGTAGCGACAGGGTTTCCTCCTACGAGCAGTACTTC.

The chain joins TRBV4-3 to TRBJ2-3; 10 positions agree with TRBD2. The germline gives CDR1 LGHNA, CDR2 YSLEER. After removal of 3 bases from V and 4 bases from J, the junction contained 16 bases not matched to a gene. The CDR3 is 19 residues long. The CDR3 DNA sequence: TGCGCCAGCAGCCATACTCCCGGGGCTAGCGGGAGCGGTTCAGATACGCAGTATTTT. Translated, it gives CASSHTPGASGSGSDTQYF.

The chain couples TRBV4-3 to TRBJ1-5, with TRBD1 matching over 7 bases. The trim removed 1 base at V and 6 bases at J, leaving 3 bases unmatched. The CDR3 loop spans 14 amino acids. The germline gives CDR1 LGHNA, CDR2 YSLEER. DNA of the CDR3: TGCGCCAGCAGCCAAGTCCCAGGGGGTCAGCCCCAGCATTTT. It specifies CASSQVPGGQPQHF.

The chain combines TRBV6-5 with TRBJ2-5, with 8 nucleotides matching TRBD2. The CDR3 loop spans 13 amino acids. V lost 7 bases, J lost 11 bases, and 12 bases stayed unmatched. Germline V gives CDR1 MNHEY, CDR2 SVGAGI. The CDR3 region has the DNA TGTGCCAGCACCCAGGGCCCCCAGCGGGAGCAGTACTTC. Its translation: CASTQGPQREQYF.

V is TRBV6-5 and J is TRBJ2-1; 10 positions agree with TRBD2. V lost 6 bases, J lost 2 bases, and 4 bases stayed unmatched. Germline assignment: CDR1 MNHEY and CDR2 SVGAGI. CDR3 length equals 15 residues. The CDR3 nucleotides read TGTGCCAGCAGAGAGGGACTAGCGACCTACAATGAGCAGTTCTTC. Protein sequence: CASREGLATYNEQFF.

As regards this clone: Relative to the germline gene, one junction end is altered; a read error may explain this. The V call is TRBV7-9, the J call TRBJ1-4; D is ambiguous. The CDR3 extends over 12 amino acids. Germline V gives CDR1 SEHNR, CDR2 FQNEAQ (reference sequence). The chain's CDR3 is CSSSLDTQKLFF. Written as DNA, the CDR3 is TGTTCCAGCAGCCTCGACACCCAAAAACTGTTTTTT. Full variable domain (outside the CDR3, taken from reference TRBV7-9 and TRBJ1-4): DTGVSQNPRHKITKRGQNVTFRCDPISEHNRLYWYRQTLGQGPEFLTYFQNEAQLEKSRLLSDRFSAERPKGSFSTLEIQRTEQGDSAMYLCSSSLDTQKLFFGSGTQLSVL.

This sequence joins TRBV6-5 and TRBJ1-1, with D unresolved. Germline V CDR1 and CDR2: MNHEY, SVGAGI. The CDR3 covers 13 residues. Deletions cut 2 bases from V and 7 bases from J, with 11 bases between. The CDR3 nucleotides are TGTGCCAGCAGTTACCGGCAGGAAAGTGAAGCTTTCTTT. Its translation: CASSYRQESEAFF.

In this sample, this clone turned up once. V is TRBV30 and J is TRBJ2-2, with TRBD1 matching over 9 bases. Germline trimming cut 8 bases from V and 4 bases from J; bases unmatched to any gene: 8. The CDR3 has 14 residues. Germline V gene lookup returns CDR1 GTSNPN and CDR2 SVGIG (reference sequence). The CDR3 protein is CAGDRGGGTGELFF. As DNA, the CDR3 is TGTGCCGGAGACAGGGGGGGCGGCACCGGGGAGCTGTTTTTT. The full variable domain, with the rest looked up from reference TRBV30 and TRBJ2-2, is SQTIHQWPATLVQPVGSPLSLECTVEGTSNPNLYWYRQAAGRGLQLLFYSVGIGQISSEVPQNLSASRPQDRQFILSSKKLLLSDSGFYLCAGDRGGGTGELFFGEGSRLTVL.

The chain uses TRBV5-1 and TRBJ2-6; possibly TRBD1 for D (6 bases). The CDR3 covers 22 residues. CDR1 is SGHRS, CDR2 YFSETQ, per germline. V shed 1 base and J shed 0 bases, with 26 bases lying between them. Here the CDR3 reads CASSLRGTLIRQEGSGANVLTF. The CDR3, as DNA: TGCGCCAGCAGCTTGAGAGGTACTTTAATTCGACAGGAAGGCTCTGGGGCCAACGTCCTGACTTTC.

The gene calls are TRBV27 and TRBJ2-6, with a weak D call TRBD1 (6 bases). Deletions cut 2 bases from V and 1 base from J, with 21 bases between. The germline V gene has CDR1 MNHEY and CDR2 SMNVEV (reference sequence). This CDR3 has 20 amino acids. CDR3 residues: CASSLEARGSPRSGANVLTF. In nucleotides, the CDR3 is TGTGCCAGCAGTTTAGAGGCCAGGGGCTCACCCCGATCTGGGGCCAACGTCCTGACTTTC.

The CDR3 nucleotides read TGTGCCTGGAACCGACTAGCGGGAGCCCAAGAGACCCAGTACTTC. Protein: CAWNRLAGAQETQYF. The J gene is TRBJ2-5, the V gene TRBV30, with 12 bases that match TRBD2. The CDR3 is 15 residues long. Germline CDR1 GTSNPN, CDR2 SVGIG (reference sequence). The trim removed 4 bases at V and 1 base at J, leaving 4 bases unmatched.

The chain recombines TRBV5-8 with TRBJ1-1; 9 bases are shared with TRBD1. With 4 bases clipped from V and 0 bases from J, the junction kept 7 bases outside the gene matches. CDR3 size: 16 residues. CDR1 SGHTS and CDR2 YDEGEE come from the germline V gene. The CDR3 nucleotides read TGTGCCAGCAGCCTGACAGGGGGGGCCTTGAACACTGAAGCTTTCTTT. Protein: CASSLTGGALNTEAFF.

The rearrangement uses TRBV6-5 and TRBJ2-7; possible D gene TRBD1, 7 bases. The CDR3 is 15 residues long. The V end lost 5 bases, the J end lost 3 bases, and 17 bases lay between the germline ends. Germline assignment: CDR1 MNHEY and CDR2 SVGAGI. The CDR3 protein is CASSMEGAGDYEQYF. As DNA, the CDR3 is TGTGCCAGCAGTATGGAGGGGGCAGGGGACTACGAGCAGTACTTC.

Points on this clone: A read error may produce the germline difference seen at one junction end. The sample contains more than one DNA sequence encoding this CDR3. The J gene is TRBJ1-2, the V gene TRBV6-1; 9 bases are a match to TRBD1. Germline V gene sequence: CDR1 MNHNS, CDR2 SASEGT. The length of the CDR3 is 14 residues. DNA of the CDR3: TGCGCCAGCAGTGCAGACAGGGGGAACTATGGCTACACCTTC. This codes for CASSADRGNYGYTF.

This sequence joins TRBV6-1 and TRBJ2-1; D is unresolved. The germline V gene encodes CDR1 MNHNS and CDR2 SASEGT. The CDR3 contains 16 residues. V lost 1 base, J lost 3 bases, and 13 bases lay in between. As DNA, the CDR3 is TGTGCCAGCAGTGAAGGTCCAGCCCAGGTCTACAATGAGCAGTTCTTC. Its translation is CASSEGPAQVYNEQFF.

The rearrangement joins TRBV5-6 to TRBJ1-6; D remains unclear. Germline lookup yields CDR1 SGHDT and CDR2 YYEEEE. Trimming stripped 2 bases from V and 0 bases from J, with 12 bases between. The CDR3 runs to 17 residues. CDR3 in amino acids: CASSFWGASSYNSPLHF. The CDR3 DNA sequence: TGTGCCAGCAGCTTTTGGGGAGCGAGCTCCTATAATTCACCCCTCCACTTT.

The gene calls are TRBV5-5 and TRBJ1-1; D is possibly TRBD1 (5 bases). Germline V CDR1 and CDR2: SGHKS, YYEKEE (reference sequence). V lost 4 bases and J lost 8, with 21 bases in between. The CDR3 has 15 residues. CDR3 DNA sequence: TGTGCCAGCAGCGACAGCGGACGGGGGAACCGGGAAGCTTTCTTT. Protein sequence: CASSDSGRGNREAFF.

This chain joins TRBV5-4 and TRBJ2-7; TRBD1 is a possible D gene (6 bases). This CDR3 region has 15 residues. In germline, CDR1 is SGHNT, CDR2 YYREEE (reference sequence). The V end lost 1 base, the J end lost 3 bases, and 14 bases lay between the germline ends. This CDR3 reads CASSLLVGHDYEQYF. The CDR3 DNA reads as TGTGCCAGCAGCTTGTTAGTGGGACACGACTACGAGCAGTACTTC.

The chain joins TRBV5-4 to TRBJ2-1; D is perhaps TRBD2 (5 bases). V was shortened by 4 bases and J by 8 bases, with 16 bases between the two germline ends. The CDR3 sequence is 14 residues long. Germline CDR1 and CDR2: SGHNT and YYREEE (reference sequence). CDR3 region: CASSPVLSGDEQFF. In nucleotides, the CDR3 is TGTGCCAGCAGCCCCGTACTCTCCGGGGATGAGCAGTTCTTC.

Remarks on this clone: Compared with germline, one end of the junction differs, possibly owing to a read error. The chain combines TRBV7-9 with TRBJ1-1, with TRBD1 matching 7 bases. The CDR3 has 15 residues. Per the germline V gene, CDR1 is SEHNR and CDR2 is FQNEAQ (reference sequence). The CDR3 DNA sequence: TGTTCCAGCAGCTCCCTAGCCCGACAGGGTAACGAAGCTTTCTTT. This translates into CSSSSLARQGNEAFF.

The genes are TRBV5-5 and TRBJ2-5; 8 bases match TRBD1. CDR1 and CDR2 (germline): SGHKS, YYEKEE (reference sequence). The V segment lost 3 bases and the J segment 5 bases; nucleotides outside the gene matches: 6. CDR3 length: 14 amino acids. CDR3 in amino acids: CASSSDRVGETQYF. CDR3 in DNA: TGTGCCAGCAGCTCGGACAGGGTTGGGGAGACCCAGTACTTC. The full variable domain, rest sourced from reference TRBV5-5 and TRBJ2-5, is DAGVTQSPTHLIKTRGQQVTLRCSPISGHKSVSWYQQVLGQGPQFIFQYYEKEERGRGNFPDRFSARQFPNYSSELNVNALLLGDSALYLCASSSDRVGETQYFGPGTRLLVL.

V gene TRBV9 combines with J gene TRBJ2-3; tentatively, D is TRBD1 (5 bases). Between the trimmed V and J ends, which lost 1 base and 4 bases, there was a span of 13 bases. This CDR3 has 15 residues. Germline-derived CDR1 and CDR2 are SGDLS and YYNGEE. The CDR3 is CASSVKWGGADTQYF. CDR3 in DNA: TGTGCCAGCAGCGTAAAGTGGGGCGGAGCAGATACGCAGTATTTT.

The chain employs TRBV7-8 and TRBJ1-4; D gene uncertain. There are 18 residues in the CDR3. The ends were cut back, 3 bases at V and 8 bases at J, with 25 bases in the middle. Per the germline V gene, CDR1 is SGHVS and CDR2 is FQNEAQ. In DNA form, the CDR3 reads TGTGCCAGCAGCTTGGACCCAGGTTTCACCCGACGGAGGGAAAAACTGTTTTTT. Its translation is CASSLDPGFTRRREKLFF.

The chain has TRBV11-3 and TRBJ2-2, with 13 bases identical to TRBD2. V lost 5 bases to trimming and J lost 6 bases; unmatched junction nucleotides: 6. The CDR3 totals 16 residues. Germline CDR1 SGHNT, CDR2 YENEEA. CDR3 bases: TGTGCCAGCAGCCCCGGGACTAGCGGGATTCCCGGGGAGCTGTTTTTT. This encodes CASSPGTSGIPGELFF.

This chain joins TRBV7-8 and TRBJ1-1; TRBD1 matches at 7 bases. The CDR3 is 14 amino acids. CDR1 is SGHVS, CDR2 FQNEAQ, per germline. The V gene end was trimmed by 5 bases and the J gene end by 3 bases; junction bases not matched to a gene: 6. This chain's CDR3 is CASSPTDRDTEAFF. For the CDR3, the DNA is TGTGCCAGCAGCCCCACCGACAGGGACACTGAAGCTTTCTTT.